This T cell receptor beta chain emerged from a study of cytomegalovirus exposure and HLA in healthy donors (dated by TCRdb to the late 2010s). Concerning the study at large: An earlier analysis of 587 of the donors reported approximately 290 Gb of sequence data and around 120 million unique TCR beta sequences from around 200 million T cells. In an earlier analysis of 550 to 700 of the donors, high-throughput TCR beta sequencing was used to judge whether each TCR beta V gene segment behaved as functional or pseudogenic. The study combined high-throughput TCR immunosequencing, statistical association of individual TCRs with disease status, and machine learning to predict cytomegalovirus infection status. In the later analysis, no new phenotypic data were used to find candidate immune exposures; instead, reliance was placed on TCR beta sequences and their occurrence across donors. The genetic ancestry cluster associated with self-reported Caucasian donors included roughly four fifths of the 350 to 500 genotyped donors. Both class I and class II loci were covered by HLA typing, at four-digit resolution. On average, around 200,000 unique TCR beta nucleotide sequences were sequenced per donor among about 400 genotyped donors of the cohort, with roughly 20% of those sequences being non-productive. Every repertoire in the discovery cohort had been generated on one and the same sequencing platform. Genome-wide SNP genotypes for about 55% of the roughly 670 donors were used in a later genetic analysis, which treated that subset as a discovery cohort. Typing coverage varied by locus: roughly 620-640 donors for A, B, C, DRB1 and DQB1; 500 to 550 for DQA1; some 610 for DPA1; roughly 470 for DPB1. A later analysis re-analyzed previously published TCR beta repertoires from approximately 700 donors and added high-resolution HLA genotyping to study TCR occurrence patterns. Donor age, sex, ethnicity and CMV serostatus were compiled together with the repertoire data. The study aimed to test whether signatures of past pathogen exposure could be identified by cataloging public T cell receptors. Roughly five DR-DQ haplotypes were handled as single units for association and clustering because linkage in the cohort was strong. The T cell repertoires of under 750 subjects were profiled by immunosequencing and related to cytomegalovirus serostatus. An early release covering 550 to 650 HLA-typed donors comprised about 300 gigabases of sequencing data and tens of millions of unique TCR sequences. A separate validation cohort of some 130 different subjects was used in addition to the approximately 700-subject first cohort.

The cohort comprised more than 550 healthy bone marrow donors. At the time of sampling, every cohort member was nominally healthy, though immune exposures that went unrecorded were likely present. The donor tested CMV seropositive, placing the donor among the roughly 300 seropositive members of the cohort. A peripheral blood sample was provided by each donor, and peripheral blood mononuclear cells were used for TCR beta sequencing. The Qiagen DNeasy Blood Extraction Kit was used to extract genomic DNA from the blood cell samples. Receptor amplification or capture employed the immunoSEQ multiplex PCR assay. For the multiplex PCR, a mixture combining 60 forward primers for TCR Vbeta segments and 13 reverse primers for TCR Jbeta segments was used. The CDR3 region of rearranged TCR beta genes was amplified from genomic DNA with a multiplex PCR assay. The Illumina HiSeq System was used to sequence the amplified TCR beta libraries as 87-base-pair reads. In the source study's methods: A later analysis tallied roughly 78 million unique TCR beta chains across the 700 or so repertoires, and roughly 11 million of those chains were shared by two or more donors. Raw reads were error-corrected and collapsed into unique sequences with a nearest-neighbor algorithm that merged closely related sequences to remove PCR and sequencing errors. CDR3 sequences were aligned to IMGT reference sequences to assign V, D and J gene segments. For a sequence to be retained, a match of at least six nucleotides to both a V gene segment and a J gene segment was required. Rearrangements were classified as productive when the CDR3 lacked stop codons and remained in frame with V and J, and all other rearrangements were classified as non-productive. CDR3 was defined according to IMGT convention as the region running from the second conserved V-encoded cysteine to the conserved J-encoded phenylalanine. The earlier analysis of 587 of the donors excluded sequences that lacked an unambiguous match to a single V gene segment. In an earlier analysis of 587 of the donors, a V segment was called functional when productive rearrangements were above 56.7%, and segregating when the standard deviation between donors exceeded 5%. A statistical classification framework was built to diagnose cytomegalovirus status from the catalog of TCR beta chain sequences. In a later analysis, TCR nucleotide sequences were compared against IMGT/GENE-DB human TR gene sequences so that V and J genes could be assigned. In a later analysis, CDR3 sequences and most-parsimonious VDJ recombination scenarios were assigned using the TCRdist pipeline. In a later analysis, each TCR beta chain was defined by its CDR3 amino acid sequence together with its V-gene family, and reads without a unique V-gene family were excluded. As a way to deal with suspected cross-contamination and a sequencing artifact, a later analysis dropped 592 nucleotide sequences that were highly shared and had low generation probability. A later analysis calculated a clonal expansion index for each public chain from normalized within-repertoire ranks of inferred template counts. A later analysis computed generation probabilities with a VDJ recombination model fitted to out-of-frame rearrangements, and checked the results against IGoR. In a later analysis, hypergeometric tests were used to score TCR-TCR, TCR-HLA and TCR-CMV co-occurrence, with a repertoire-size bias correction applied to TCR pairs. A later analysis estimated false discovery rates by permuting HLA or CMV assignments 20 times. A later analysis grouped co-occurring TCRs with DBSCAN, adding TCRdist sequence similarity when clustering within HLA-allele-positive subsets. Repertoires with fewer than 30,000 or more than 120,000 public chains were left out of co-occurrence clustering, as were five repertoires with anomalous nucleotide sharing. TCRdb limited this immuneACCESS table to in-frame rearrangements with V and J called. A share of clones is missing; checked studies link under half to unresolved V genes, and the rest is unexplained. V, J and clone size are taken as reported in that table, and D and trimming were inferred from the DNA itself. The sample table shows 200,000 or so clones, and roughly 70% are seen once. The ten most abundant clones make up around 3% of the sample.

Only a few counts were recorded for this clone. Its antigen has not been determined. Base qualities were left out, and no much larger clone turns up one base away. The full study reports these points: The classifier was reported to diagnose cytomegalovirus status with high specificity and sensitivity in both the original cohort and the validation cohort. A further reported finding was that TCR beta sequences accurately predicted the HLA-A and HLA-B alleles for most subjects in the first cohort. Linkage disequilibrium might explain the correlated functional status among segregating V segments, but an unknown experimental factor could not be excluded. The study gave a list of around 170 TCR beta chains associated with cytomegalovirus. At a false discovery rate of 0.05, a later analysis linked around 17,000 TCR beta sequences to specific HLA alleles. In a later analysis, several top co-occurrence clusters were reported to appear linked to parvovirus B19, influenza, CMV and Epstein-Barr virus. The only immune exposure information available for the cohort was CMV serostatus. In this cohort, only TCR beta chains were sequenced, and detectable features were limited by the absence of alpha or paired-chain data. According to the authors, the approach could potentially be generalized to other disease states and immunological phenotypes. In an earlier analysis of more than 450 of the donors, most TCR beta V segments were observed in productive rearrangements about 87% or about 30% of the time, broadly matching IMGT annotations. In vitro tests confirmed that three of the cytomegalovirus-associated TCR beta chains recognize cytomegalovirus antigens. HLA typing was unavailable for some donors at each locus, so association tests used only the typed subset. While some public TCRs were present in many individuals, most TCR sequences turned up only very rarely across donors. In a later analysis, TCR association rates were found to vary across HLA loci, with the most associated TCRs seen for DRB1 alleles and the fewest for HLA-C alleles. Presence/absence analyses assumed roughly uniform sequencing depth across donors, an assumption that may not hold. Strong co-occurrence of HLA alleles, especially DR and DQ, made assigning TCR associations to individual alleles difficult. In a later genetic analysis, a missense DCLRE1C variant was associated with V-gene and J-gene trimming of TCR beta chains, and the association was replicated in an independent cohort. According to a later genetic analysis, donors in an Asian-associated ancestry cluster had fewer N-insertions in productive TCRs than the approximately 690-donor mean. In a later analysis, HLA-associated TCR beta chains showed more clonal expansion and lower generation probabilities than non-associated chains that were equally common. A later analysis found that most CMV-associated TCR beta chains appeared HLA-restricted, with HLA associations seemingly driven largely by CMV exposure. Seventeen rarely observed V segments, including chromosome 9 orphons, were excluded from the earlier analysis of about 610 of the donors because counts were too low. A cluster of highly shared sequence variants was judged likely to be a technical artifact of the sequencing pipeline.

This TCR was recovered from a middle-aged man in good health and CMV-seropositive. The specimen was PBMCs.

The CDR3 here reads CASSLLQLVYEQYF. In nucleotide form, the sequence is TGTGCCAGCAGTTTGCTTCAACTAGTCTACGAGCAGTACTTC. The V and J segments used are TRBV28 and TRBJ2-7, and perhaps TRBD2 as D gene, on 5 matching bases. Measured from the cysteine to the phenylalanine, the CDR3 is 14 residues long. Solely the CDR3 DNA is kept, with 42 bases framed from the first base. The germline V gene provides CDR1 MDHEN and CDR2 SYDVKM. The V end loses 3 bases and the J end loses 3 bases, and a stretch of 12 bases separates them. The full variable domain, with segments outside the CDR3 supplied by the reference TRBV28 and TRBJ2-7 proteins, appears as DVKVTQSSRYLVKRTGEKVFLECVQDMDHENMFWYRQDPGLGLRLIYFSYDVKMKEKGDIPEGYSVSREKKERFSLILESASTNQTSMYLCASSLLQLVYEQYFGPGTRLTVT.